Listed below are T cell receptor beta chains from one sample, sequenced in a study of cytomegalovirus exposure and HLA in healthy donors. The data were produced by immunoSEQ multiplex PCR, yet TCRdb's version contains in-frame clones alone and is incomplete. Of roughly 160,000 clones listed, around nine tenths are singletons. The specimen sequenced was PBMCs. These receptors came from a woman younger than 45 in good health and CMV-seronegative. The CDR3 runs from the conserved cysteine through the conserved F or W. The D gene is left open where the match is weak. Some rows mark clone size as missing; the rest say once, few, many or name a class of expanded clone.

d_call j_call v_call clone_size cdr3_nt cdr3_aa
- TRBJ1-5 TRBV2 - TGTGCCAGCATTGGACAGAGAAATCAGCCCCAGCATTTT CASIGQRNQPQHF
TRBD1 TRBJ2-3 TRBV6-6 - TGTGCCAGCAGGCGGGACAGGGTGGTCACAGATACGCAGTATTTT CASRRDRVVTDTQYF
- TRBJ1-2 TRBV19 - TGTGCTTCCAACCGGGACATCAATAACTATGGCTACACCTTC CASNRDINNYGYTF
TRBD1 TRBJ2-2 TRBV6-5 - TGTGCCAGCGGGTCAACAGGGGACACCGGGGAGCTGTTTTTT CASGSTGDTGELFF
TRBD2 TRBJ2-5 TRBV7-2 - TGTGCCAGCAGACCCGGAGGGCAGACTAGCGGGAGACAAGAGACCCAGTACTTC CASRPGGQTSGRQETQYF
- TRBJ1-6 TRBV5-6 once TGTGCCAGCAGCCCGAGAGGGGGCTCCTATAATTCACCCCTCCACTTT CASSPRGGSYNSPLHF
TRBD2 TRBJ2-3 TRBV7-8 once TGTGCCAGCAGCTTAGGGCGGGGGAGCACAGATACGCAGTATTTT CASSLGRGSTDTQYF
- TRBJ1-5 TRBV19 - TGTGCCAGTAGTCACAGGGAGAACCAGCCCCAGCATTTT CASSHRENQPQHF
- TRBJ2-5 TRBV5-6 - TGTGCCAGCAGCTTGGAAGGTTTGCGGGGCTCTCAAGAGACCCAGTACTTC CASSLEGLRGSQETQYF
TRBD1 TRBJ1-5 TRBV6-1 - TGTGCCAGCAGTCGAACAGGGGGAGAGGGGCAGCCCCAGCATTTT CASSRTGGEGQPQHF
TRBD2 TRBJ2-7 TRBV18 - TGTGCCAGCTCACCGTCGGCTAGCGGGAGGGGGGGCGAGCAGTACTTC CASSPSASGRGGEQYF
- TRBJ2-1 TRBV5-1 - TGCGCCAGCAGCGGAGGGAGCAACAATGAGCAGTTCTTC CASSGGSNNEQFF
TRBD2 TRBJ2-5 TRBV7-8 - TGTGCCAGCAGCCCCGGGACTAGCGGGAGGAGAAGGGAGACCCAGTACTTC CASSPGTSGRRRETQYF
TRBD1 TRBJ2-7 TRBV18 - TGTGCCAGCTCATCGGGACAGGGGGGCTACGAGCAGTACTTC CASSSGQGGYEQYF
- TRBJ2-3 TRBV12-1 - TGTGCCAGCAGCCCCATATTTTGGCTGAATACGCAGTATTTT CASSPIFWLNTQYF
TRBD1 TRBJ1-5 TRBV10-2 few TGCGCCAGCAGGGGGACAGGGGGTATGAATCAGCCCCAGCATTTT CASRGTGGMNQPQHF
- TRBJ2-5 TRBV10-2 - TGCGCCAGCAGTAGACTAGAGGGGGAGACCCAGTACTTC CASSRLEGETQYF
TRBD2 TRBJ2-7 TRBV29-1 - TGCAGCGTTGGAGGAGCGGGAAGAAGCTACGAGCAGTACTTC CSVGGAGRSYEQYF
- TRBJ2-7 TRBV15 - TGTGCCACCAGCCCCTCCGGCTACGAGCAGTACTTC CATSPSGYEQYF
TRBD1 TRBJ1-1 TRBV18 - TGTGCCAGCTCACCTTTGGGACAGGGTCGCACTGAAGCTTTCTTT CASSPLGQGRTEAFF
TRBD2 TRBJ2-2 TRBV6-5 - TGTGCCAGCAGCGGAGCGGGGGTCACCGGGGAGCTGTTTTTT CASSGAGVTGELFF
- TRBJ2-7 TRBV6-1 - TGTGCCAGCAGGACACAGGCGTTCCCGTACGAGCAGTACTTC CASRTQAFPYEQYF
TRBD2 TRBJ2-1 TRBV13 - TGTGCCAGCAGCTACTTATACGCCGGGACTAGCGGGGGGCTCCTCTCCTACAATGAGCAGTTCTTC CASSYLYAGTSGGLLSYNEQFF
TRBD2 TRBJ2-3 TRBV4-2 - TGTGCCAGCAGCCAAGAGGCGGGGGGCACAGATACGCAGTATTTT CASSQEAGGTDTQYF